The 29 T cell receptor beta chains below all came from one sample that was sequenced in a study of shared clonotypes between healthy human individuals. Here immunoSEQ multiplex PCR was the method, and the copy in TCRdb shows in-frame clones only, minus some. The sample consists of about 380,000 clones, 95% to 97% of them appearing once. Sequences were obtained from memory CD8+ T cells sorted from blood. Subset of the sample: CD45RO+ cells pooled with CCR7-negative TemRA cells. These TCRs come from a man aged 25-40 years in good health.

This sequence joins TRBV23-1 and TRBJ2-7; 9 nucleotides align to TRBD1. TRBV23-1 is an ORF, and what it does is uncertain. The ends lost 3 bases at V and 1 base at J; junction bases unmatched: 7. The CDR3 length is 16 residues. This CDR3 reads CASSHRTGQGSYEQYF. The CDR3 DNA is TGCGCCAGCAGTCACCGGACGGGACAGGGATCCTACGAGCAGTACTTC.

The CDR3 DNA is TGTGCCAGCAGCCCCCTAGCGGGAGTTTACAATGAGCAGTTCTTC. Protein: CASSPLAGVYNEQFF. The chain joins TRBV4-2 to TRBJ2-1; 10 nucleotides line up with TRBD2. CDR1 is LGHNA and CDR2 is YNFKEQ in the germline V gene. CDR3 length: 15 residues. The trim removed 4 bases at V and 4 bases at J, leaving 4 bases unmatched.

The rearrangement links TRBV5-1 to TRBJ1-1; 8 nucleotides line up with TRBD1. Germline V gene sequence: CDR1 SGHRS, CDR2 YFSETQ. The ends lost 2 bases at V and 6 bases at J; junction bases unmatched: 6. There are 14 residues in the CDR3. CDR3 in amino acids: CASSFTGGGSEAFF. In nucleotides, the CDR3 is TGCGCCAGCAGCTTTACAGGGGGTGGCTCTGAAGCTTTCTTT.

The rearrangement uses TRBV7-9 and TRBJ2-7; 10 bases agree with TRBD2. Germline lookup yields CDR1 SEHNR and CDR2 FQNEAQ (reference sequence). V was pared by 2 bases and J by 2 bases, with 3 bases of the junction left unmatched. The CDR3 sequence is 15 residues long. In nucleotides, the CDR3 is TGTGCCAGCAGCTTAACAGCGGGAGGGGCCTACGAGCAGTACTTC. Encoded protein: CASSLTAGGAYEQYF.

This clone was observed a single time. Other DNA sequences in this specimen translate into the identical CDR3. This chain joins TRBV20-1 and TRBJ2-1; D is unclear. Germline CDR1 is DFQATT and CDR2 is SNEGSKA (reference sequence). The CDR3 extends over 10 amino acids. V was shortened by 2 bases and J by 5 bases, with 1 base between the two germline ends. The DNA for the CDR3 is TGCAGTGCTAGAAACAATGAGCAGTTCTTC. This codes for CSARNNEQFF.

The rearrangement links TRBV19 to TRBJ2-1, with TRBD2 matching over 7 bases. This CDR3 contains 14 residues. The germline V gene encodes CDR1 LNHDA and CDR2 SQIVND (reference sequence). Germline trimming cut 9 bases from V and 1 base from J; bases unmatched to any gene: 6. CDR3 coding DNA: TGTGCCAGCCAAGCGGGGAGGTCCTACAATGAGCAGTTCTTC. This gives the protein CASQAGRSYNEQFF.

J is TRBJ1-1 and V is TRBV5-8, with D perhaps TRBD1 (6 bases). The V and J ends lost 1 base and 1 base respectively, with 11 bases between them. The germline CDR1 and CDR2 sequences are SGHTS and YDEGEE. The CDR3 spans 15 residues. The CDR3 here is CASSLFPDRNTEAFF. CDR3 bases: TGTGCCAGCAGCTTGTTCCCGGACAGGAACACTGAAGCTTTCTTT.

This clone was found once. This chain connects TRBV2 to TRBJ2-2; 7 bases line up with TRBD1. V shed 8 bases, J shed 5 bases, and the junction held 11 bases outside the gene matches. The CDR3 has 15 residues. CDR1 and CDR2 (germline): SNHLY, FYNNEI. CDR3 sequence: CASRVRGSGTGELFF. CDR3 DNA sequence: TGTGCCAGCCGTGTCAGGGGGAGTGGAACCGGGGAGCTGTTTTTT.

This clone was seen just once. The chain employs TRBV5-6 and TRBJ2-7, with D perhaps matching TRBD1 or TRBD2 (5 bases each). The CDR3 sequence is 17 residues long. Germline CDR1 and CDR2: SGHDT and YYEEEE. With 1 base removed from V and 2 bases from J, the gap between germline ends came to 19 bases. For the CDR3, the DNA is TGTGCCAGCAGCTTGTTGGGGGTAACAGGTGGCCCCTACGAGCAGTACTTC. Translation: CASSLLGVTGGPYEQYF.

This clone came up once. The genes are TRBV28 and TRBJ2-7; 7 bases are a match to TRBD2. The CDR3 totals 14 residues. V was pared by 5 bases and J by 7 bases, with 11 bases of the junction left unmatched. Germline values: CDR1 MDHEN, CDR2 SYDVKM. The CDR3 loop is CASSVTSARTEQYF. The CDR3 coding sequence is TGTGCCAGCAGTGTAACTAGCGCACGTACGGAGCAGTACTTC. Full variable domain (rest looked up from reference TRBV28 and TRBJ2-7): DVKVTQSSRYLVKRTGEKVFLECVQDMDHENMFWYRQDPGLGLRLIYFSYDVKMKEKGDIPEGYSVSREKKERFSLILESASTNQTSMYLCASSVTSARTEQYFGPGTRLTVT.

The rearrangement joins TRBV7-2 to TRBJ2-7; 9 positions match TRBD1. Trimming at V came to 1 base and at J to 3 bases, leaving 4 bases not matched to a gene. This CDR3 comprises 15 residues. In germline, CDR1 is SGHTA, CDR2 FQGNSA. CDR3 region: CASSLETGGYYEQYF. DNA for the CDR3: TGTGCCAGCAGCTTAGAAACAGGGGGCTACTACGAGCAGTACTTC.

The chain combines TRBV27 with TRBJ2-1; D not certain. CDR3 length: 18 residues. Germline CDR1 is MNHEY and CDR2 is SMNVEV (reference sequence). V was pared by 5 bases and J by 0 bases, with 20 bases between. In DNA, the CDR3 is TGTGCCAGCAGTCCCTGGTCGGCGGAGTCAAGCTCCTACAATGAGCAGTTCTTC. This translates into CASSPWSAESSSYNEQFF.

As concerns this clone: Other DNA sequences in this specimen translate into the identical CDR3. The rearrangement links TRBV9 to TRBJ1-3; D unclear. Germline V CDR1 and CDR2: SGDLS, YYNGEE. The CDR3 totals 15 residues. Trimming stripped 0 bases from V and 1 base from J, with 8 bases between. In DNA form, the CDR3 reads TGTGCCAGCAGCGTAGAGGGAGGGTCTGGAAACACCATATATTTT. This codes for CASSVEGGSGNTIYF.

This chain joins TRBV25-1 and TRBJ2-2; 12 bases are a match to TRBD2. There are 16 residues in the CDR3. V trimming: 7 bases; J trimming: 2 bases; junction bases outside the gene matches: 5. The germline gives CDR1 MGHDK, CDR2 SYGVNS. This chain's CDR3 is CASTALAGGNTGELFF. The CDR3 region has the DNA TGTGCCAGCACTGCACTAGCGGGAGGAAACACCGGGGAGCTGTTTTTT.

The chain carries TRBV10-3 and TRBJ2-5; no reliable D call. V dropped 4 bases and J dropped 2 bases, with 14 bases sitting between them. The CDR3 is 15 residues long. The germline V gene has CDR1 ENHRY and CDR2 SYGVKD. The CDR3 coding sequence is TGTGCCATCAGTGGTCGCCCGGACCCTCAAGAGACCCAGTACTTC. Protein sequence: CAISGRPDPQETQYF.

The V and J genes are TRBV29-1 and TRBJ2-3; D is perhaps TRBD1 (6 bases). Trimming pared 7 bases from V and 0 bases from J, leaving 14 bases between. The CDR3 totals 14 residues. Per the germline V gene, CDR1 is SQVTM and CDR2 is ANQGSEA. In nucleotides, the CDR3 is TGCAGCGCCCGACAGGACCCTAGCACAGATACGCAGTATTTT. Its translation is CSARQDPSTDTQYF.

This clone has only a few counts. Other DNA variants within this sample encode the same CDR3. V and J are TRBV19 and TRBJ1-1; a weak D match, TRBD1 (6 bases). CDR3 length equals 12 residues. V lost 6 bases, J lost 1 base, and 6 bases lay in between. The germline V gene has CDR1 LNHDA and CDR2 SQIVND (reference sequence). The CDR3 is CASRTGNTEAFF. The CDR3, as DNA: TGTGCCAGTAGGACAGGGAACACTGAAGCTTTCTTT.

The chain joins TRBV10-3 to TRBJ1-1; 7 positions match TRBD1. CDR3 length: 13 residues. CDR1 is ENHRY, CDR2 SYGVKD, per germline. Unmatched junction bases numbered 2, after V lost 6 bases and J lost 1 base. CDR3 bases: TGTGCCATCAGCGGGACAGCGAACACTGAAGCTTTCTTT. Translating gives CAISGTANTEAFF.

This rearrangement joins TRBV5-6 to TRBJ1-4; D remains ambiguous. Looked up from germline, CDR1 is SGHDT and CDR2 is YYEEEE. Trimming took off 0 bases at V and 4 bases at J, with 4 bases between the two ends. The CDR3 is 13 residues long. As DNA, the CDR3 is TGTGCCAGCAGCTTGGCAGTTAATGAAAAACTGTTTTTT. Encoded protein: CASSLAVNEKLFF.

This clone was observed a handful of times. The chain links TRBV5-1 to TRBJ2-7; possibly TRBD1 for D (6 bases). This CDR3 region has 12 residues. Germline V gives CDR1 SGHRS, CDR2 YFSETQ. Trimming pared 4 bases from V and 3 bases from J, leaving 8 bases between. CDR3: CASSEGGYEQYF. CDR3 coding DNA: TGCGCCAGCAGCGAAGGGGGCTACGAGCAGTACTTC.

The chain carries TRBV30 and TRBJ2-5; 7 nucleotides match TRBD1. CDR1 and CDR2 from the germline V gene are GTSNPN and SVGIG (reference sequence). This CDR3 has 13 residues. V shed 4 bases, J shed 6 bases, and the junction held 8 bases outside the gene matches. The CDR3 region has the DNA TGTGCCTGGACAAGACAGGGTAAGAAGACCCAGTACTTC. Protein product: CAWTRQGKKTQYF.

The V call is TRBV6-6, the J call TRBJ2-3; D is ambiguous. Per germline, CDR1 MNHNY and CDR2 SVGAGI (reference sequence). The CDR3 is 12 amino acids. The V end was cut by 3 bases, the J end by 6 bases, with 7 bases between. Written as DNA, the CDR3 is TGTGCCAGCAGTTATGGGGTCGATACGCAGTATTTT. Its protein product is CASSYGVDTQYF.

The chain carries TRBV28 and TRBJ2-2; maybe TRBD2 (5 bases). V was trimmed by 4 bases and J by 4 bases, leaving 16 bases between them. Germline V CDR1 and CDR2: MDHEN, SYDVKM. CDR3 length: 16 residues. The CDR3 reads CASSSFPGSGTGELFF. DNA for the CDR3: TGTGCCAGCAGTTCCTTCCCGGGGAGTGGCACCGGGGAGCTGTTTTTT.

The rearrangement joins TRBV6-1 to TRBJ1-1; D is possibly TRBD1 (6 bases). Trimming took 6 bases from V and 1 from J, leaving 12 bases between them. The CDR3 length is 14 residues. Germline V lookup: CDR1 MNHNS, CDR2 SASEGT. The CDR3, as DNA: TGTGCCAGCAGGGAACAGGGCCCGAACACTGAAGCTTTCTTT. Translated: CASREQGPNTEAFF.

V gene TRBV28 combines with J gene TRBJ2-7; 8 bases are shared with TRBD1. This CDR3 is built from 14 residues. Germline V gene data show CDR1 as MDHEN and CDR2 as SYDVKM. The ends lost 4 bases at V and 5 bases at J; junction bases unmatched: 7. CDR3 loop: CASSSPGQGNEQYF. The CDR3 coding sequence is TGTGCCAGCAGTTCACCCGGACAGGGTAACGAGCAGTACTTC.

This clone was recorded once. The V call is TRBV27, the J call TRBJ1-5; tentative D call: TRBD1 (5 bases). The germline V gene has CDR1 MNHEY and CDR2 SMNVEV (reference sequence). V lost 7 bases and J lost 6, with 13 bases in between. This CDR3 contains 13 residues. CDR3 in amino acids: CASTSGGGQPQHF. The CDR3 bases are TGTGCCAGCACCTCGGGGGGTGGTCAGCCCCAGCATTTT.

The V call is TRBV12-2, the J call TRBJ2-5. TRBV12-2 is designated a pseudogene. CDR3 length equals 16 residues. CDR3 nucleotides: TGTGCAAGTCGCTTAGTTCGCAGCAGTTCCCAAGAGACCCAGTACTTC. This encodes CASRLVRSSSQETQYF.

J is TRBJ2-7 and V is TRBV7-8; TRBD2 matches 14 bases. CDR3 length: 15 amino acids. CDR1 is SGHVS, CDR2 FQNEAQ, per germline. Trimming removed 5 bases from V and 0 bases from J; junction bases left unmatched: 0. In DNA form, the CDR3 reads TGTGCCAGCAGCGGGACTAGCGGGAGCTCCTACGAGCAGTACTTC. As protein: CASSGTSGSSYEQYF. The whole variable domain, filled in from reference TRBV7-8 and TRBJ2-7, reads GAGVSQSPRYKVAKRGQDVALRCDPISGHVSLFWYQQALGQGPEFLTYFQNEAQLDKSGLPSDRFFAERPEGSVSTLKIQRTQQEDSAVYLCASSGTSGSSYEQYFGPGTRLTVT.

The CDR3 DNA reads TGTGCCAGCAGCTTAAGCGGGACTAGAGCGGAGACCCAGTACTTC. Translation gives CASSLSGTRAETQYF. V and J are TRBV7-2 and TRBJ2-5; 8 positions match TRBD2. V dropped 2 bases and J dropped 5; count of bases not matched to a gene: 7. This CDR3 spans 15 amino acids. The V gene's germline CDR1 is SGHTA and CDR2 FQGNSA.